The clone carrying this T cell receptor (beta chain) was seen a few times. The antigen is undetermined. V dropped 2 bases and J dropped 4 bases, with 13 bases sitting between them. This CDR3 is 15 amino acids long. Germline V lookup: CDR1 SGHRS, CDR2 YFSETQ. This sample is part of a study of cytomegalovirus exposure and HLA in healthy donors. Study conclusions and caveats: Previous analysis showed most TCR beta V segments were productive about 87% or about 30% of the time. The classifier, whose performance was assessed in both the original and validation cohorts, reportedly diagnosed cytomegalovirus status with high specificity and sensitivity.

Use of 60 Vbeta and 13 Jbeta primers characterized the PCR. Original handling: There were about 80 million unique TCR beta chains by a later count, and 10 million to 12 million of them were shared. TCRdb's table, derived via immunoSEQ multiplex PCR, lists solely in-frame clones and lacks some. D and trimming come from the DNA, and the V and J calls and clone size come from that table. This sample has about 140,000 clones; 70% occur once, and the top ten carry 1.5% to 2%. Sequencing was performed on PBMCs. This sequence joins TRBV5-1 and TRBJ2-1, with D possibly being TRBD1 (5 bases). This sequence was found in a woman aged 30 to 39 in good health and CMV-seronegative. CDR3 region: CASSFGQGNYNEQFF. The CDR3 region has the DNA TGCGCCAGCAGCTTCGGTCAGGGAAATTACAATGAGCAGTTCTTC.